This T cell receptor (beta chain) was documented in a study of T cell responses to AZD1222 COVID-19 vaccine (dated by TCRdb to the early 2020s). General notes on the study: AZD1222 recipients with second doses at about 4 weeks or about 12 weeks were pooled, because spike-specific TCR depth and breadth did not differ between schedules. TCR sequencing covered 233 trial participants: some 210 given two doses of AZD1222 and some 25 given two doses of MenACWY control vaccine. Enrollment into the trials was organized by age into subgroups of 18-55, 56-69 and 70-plus years, and those subgroups contained roughly 160, 29 and 62 TCR-sequenced participants, respectively. What the study reported, not specific to this receptor: The vaccine-associated CD4 TCRs covered the entire spike protein, and the dominant responses fell in regions 160-218 and 743-854. Participants were mostly white British, with more females than males. The authors suggested clonal diversity may have been underestimated. In the small 56-69-year group, the increase in depth fell short of significance, most likely because of low power. Reportedly, close to half of the unique spike-specific TCRs recognized epitopes lying outside the regions that are mutated in the B.1.351 and B.1.1.7 variants. Conclusions about previously exposed vaccinees are limited, since just a handful of AZD1222 recipients were seropositive for SARS-CoV-2 at baseline. After two AZD1222 doses, both the breadth and the depth of spike-specific TCRs were significantly higher than at day 0 and than in MenACWY recipients. Because no samples from the day 14 peak response were available, repertoires could be characterized only after the peak T cell response.

The CDR3 regions of human TCRbeta chains were analyzed by immunosequencing. On the study's bioinformatics: TCRs in the repertoires were matched against a reference library of SARS-CoV-2-specific TCRs that had been generated with the MIRA antigen-specificity platform. Breadth meant the fraction of unique TCRs that were SARS-CoV-2-associated, whereas depth meant the fraction of total T cells that were SARS-CoV-2-associated. Using the MIRA data, each spike-specific TCR was mapped to the spike region that the TCR reacts to and placed in a CD4 or CD8 class. Log10-transformed breadth and depth values were compared by one-way ANOVA with Sidak's multiple comparisons tests. TCRdb carries this immuneACCESS record with in-frame sequences only. Its versions omit some clonotypes, under half of them owing to an unresolved V gene in the studies checked, with the rest unexplained. That table furnishes V, J and clone size, whereas the DNA furnished D and trimming. For this sample there are some 150,000 clones; 80% to 90% appear just once. Nearly 3.5% of the sample goes to the ten largest clones.

From its cysteine to its phenylalanine, the CDR3 spans 16 amino acids. Just CDR3 DNA is preserved here, 48 bases in frame from base 1. V sheds 6 bases and J sheds 0 bases, leaving 16 bases between their ends. The germline V gene encodes CDR1 LNHDA and CDR2 SQIVND (reference sequence). About this clone itself: Its antigen is still unknown. Base quality data are lacking; no much larger clone is found one base away.

Read against the paper, the sample's time point label means: baseline before first vaccination. The vaccinee samples were drawn from two UK trials, COV001 and COV002, one of which was a single-blind randomized controlled phase 2/3 trial testing AZD1222 (ChAdOx1 nCoV-19) in healthy adults. For TCRbeta chain sequencing, PBMC samples from trial participants were taken at day 0 and at day 28 after the second dose. The material sequenced was peripheral blood, taken on day 0 of AZD1222 vaccination. The clonotype was recovered from an adult in good health. The chain was built from TRBV19 and TRBJ2-3; no D gene can be assigned with confidence. The CDR3 region: CASSLRLASSTDTQYF. The DNA sequence follows: TGTGCCAGTAGCCTCCGACTGGCATCTAGCACAGATACGCAGTATTTT.